This T cell receptor beta chain was sequenced in a study of identical twins. A template switching step contributed a universal primer site, while unique molecular identifiers were present in the cDNA. TCRdb ran MiXCR on the 5' RACE reads and lists one entry per CDR3 protein. This table has around 500,000 distinct CDR3 sequences, 14% appearing once. Germline loops: CDR1 LGHNA, CDR2 YSLEER. This CDR3 is 15 amino acids long. Unmatched junction bases numbered 4, after V lost 1 base and J lost 5 bases. This clonotype was detected many times. The antigen remains unidentified. Study-wide results and caveats: Fewer insertions were carried by abundant cord blood beta clonotypes, but none was seen in memory repertoires.

Healthy Caucasians supplied all donations. This sample also appeared in a second study, on yellow fever vaccine responses in identical twins.

V is TRBV4-3 and J is TRBJ2-2; 7 bases align to TRBD1. Sequenced: CD4+ T cells sorted from blood. The TCR was taken from a woman between 18 and 30 years old in good health. Here the CDR3 DNA reads TGCGCCAGCAGCCAAGCATACAGGGGAACCGGGGAGCTGTTTTTT. Its protein is CASSQAYRGTGELFF.